The 21 T cell receptor beta chains listed next were all sequenced from one sample in a study of blood T cell repertoires in COVID-19. Assay used: immunoSEQ multiplex PCR; TCRdb lists only in-frame clones, some missing. This table has under 300,000 clones, roughly 80% appearing once. The sequencing input was peripheral blood. The receptors here all came from a woman in her thirties or forties with active or convalescent COVID-19.

This chain links TRBV2 with TRBJ2-4; D is perhaps TRBD1 (5 bases). The germline V gene has CDR1 SNHLY and CDR2 FYNNEI. The CDR3 is 14 amino acids. Trimming removed 11 bases at V and 0 bases at J, with 14 bases between. The chain's CDR3 is CAGRSGLAKNIQYF. In nucleotides, the CDR3 is TGTGCCGGAAGGTCAGGGCTAGCCAAAAACATTCAGTACTTC.

The chain recombines TRBV3-1 (or the pseudogene TRBV3-2) with TRBJ1-5; tentatively, D is TRBD1 (5 bases). V was clipped by 1 base and J by 4 bases, with 8 bases between them. The germline V gene encodes CDR1 LGHDT and CDR2 YNNKEL (reference sequence). This CDR3 has 14 residues. The CDR3 coding sequence is TGTGCCAGCAGCCAAGGAACAGGAAATCAGCCCCAGCATTTT. Protein product: CASSQGTGNQPQHF.

The V call is TRBV30, the J call TRBJ1-6; D is perhaps TRBD1 (5 bases). The CDR3 covers 16 residues. Trimming took off 0 bases at V and 6 bases at J, with 15 bases between the two ends. The germline V gene has CDR1 GTSNPN and CDR2 SVGIG (reference sequence). The CDR3 spells CAWSVRSGHRNSPLHF. The CDR3 DNA is TGTGCCTGGAGTGTACGGTCAGGACACCGTAATTCACCCCTCCACTTT. Looking up the rest from reference TRBV30 and TRBJ1-6 gives the full variable domain: SQTIHQWPATLVQPVGSPLSLECTVEGTSNPNLYWYRQAAGRGLQLLFYSVGIGQISSEVPQNLSASRPQDRQFILSSKKLLLSDSGFYLCAWSVRSGHRNSPLHFGNGTRLTVT.

The CDR3 is CAWTQGGNSPLHF. CDR3 bases: TGTGCCTGGACACAGGGAGGGAATTCACCCCTCCACTTT. The chain uses TRBV30 and TRBJ1-6, with D possibly being TRBD1 (6 bases). The CDR3 length is 13 residues. The ends were cut back, 4 bases at V and 7 bases at J, with 11 bases in the middle. Germline CDR1 GTSNPN, CDR2 SVGIG (reference sequence).

In its sample, this clone was seen once. V is TRBV5-4 and J is TRBJ2-7; weak D call: TRBD2 (7 bases). The CDR3 loop spans 14 amino acids. CDR1 SGHNT and CDR2 YYREEE come from the germline V gene (reference sequence). Between the trimmed V and J ends, which lost 1 base and 3 bases, there was a span of 11 bases. The CDR3: CASSLRGANYEQYF. CDR3 nucleotide sequence: TGTGCCAGCAGCTTGCGGGGGGCAAACTACGAGCAGTACTTC.

The J gene is TRBJ2-3, the V gene TRBV2; tentatively, D is TRBD1 (6 bases). This CDR3 contains 16 residues. V lost 0 bases, J lost 3 bases, and 13 bases lay in between. Germline CDR1 SNHLY, CDR2 FYNNEI. The CDR3 sequence is CASSEARNRDTDTQYF. CDR3 bases: TGTGCCAGCAGTGAAGCAAGGAACAGGGATACAGATACGCAGTATTTT.

The V call is TRBV27, the J call TRBJ1-1; a weak D match, TRBD1 (6 bases). Trimming pared 3 bases from V and 2 bases from J, leaving 13 bases between. The germline CDR1 and CDR2 sequences are MNHEY and SMNVEV (reference sequence). This CDR3 spans 15 amino acids. CDR3 nucleotide sequence: TGTGCCAGCAGTTTGGCCACAGGGTTCAACACTGAAGCTTTCTTT. Translated, it gives CASSLATGFNTEAFF.

Written as DNA, the CDR3 is TGTGCCAGCAGGTCCCCCATGGGAGACTATGGCTACACCTTC. Protein product: CASRSPMGDYGYTF. The chain recombines TRBV6-5 with TRBJ1-2, with D unresolved. The CDR3 is made up of 14 amino acids. The V gene's germline CDR1 is MNHEY and CDR2 SVGAGI. The ends were cut back, 6 bases at V and 3 bases at J, with 14 bases in the middle.

This chain joins TRBV5-4 and TRBJ2-7; a weak D match, TRBD2 (6 bases). The V gene lost 1 base and the J gene lost 2 bases, with 13 bases spanning the gap. CDR1 is SGHNT and CDR2 is YYREEE in the germline V gene (reference sequence). The CDR3 consists of 15 residues. Here the CDR3 reads CASSLSGTGAYEQYF. CDR3 bases: TGTGCCAGCAGCTTGAGTGGGACGGGGGCCTACGAGCAGTACTTC.

The chain joins TRBV4-1 to TRBJ2-7; perhaps TRBD2 as D (6 bases). Trimming removed 2 bases from V and 7 bases from J, with 12 bases in between. The CDR3 has 13 amino acids. CDR1 is MGHRA and CDR2 is YSYEKL in the germline V gene. The CDR3 spells CASSQWRGEEQYF. As DNA, the CDR3 is TGCGCCAGCAGCCAATGGCGGGGTGAAGAGCAGTACTTC.

This clone was detected a few times. The chain is built from TRBV11-3 and TRBJ2-3; 14 bases align to TRBD2. V shed 5 bases, J shed 9 bases, and the junction held 10 bases outside the gene matches. Germline lookup yields CDR1 SGHNT and CDR2 YENEEA. The CDR3 consists of 16 residues. CDR3 protein: CASSKGTSGGIQTQYF. The CDR3 nucleotides are TGTGCCAGCAGCAAGGGGACTAGCGGGGGCATTCAGACGCAGTATTTT. The variable domain in full, completed from reference TRBV11-3 and TRBJ2-3, reads EAGVVQSPRYKIIEKKQPVAFWCNPISGHNTLYWYLQNLGQGPELLIRYENEEAVDDSQLPKDRFSAERLKGVDSTLKIQPAELGDSAVYLCASSKGTSGGIQTQYFGPGTRLTVL.

There are a few counts of this clone. Here the CDR3 reads CASSNSRSNQPQHF. Here the CDR3 DNA reads TGTGCCAGCAGTAACAGCAGGAGCAATCAGCCCCAGCATTTT. V is TRBV27 and J is TRBJ1-5; D gene ambiguous. Germline V gives CDR1 MNHEY, CDR2 SMNVEV (reference sequence). V lost 5 bases, J lost 1 base, and 9 bases lay in between. The length of the CDR3 is 14 residues.

A single count supports this clone. The genes are TRBV7-9 and TRBJ2-1; 7 bases are a match to TRBD1. Trimming cost V 7 bases and J 9 bases; bases outside gene matches: 9. Per germline, CDR1 SEHNR and CDR2 FQNEAQ (reference sequence). The CDR3 sequence is 13 residues long. This chain's CDR3 is CASTTQGVGEQFF. DNA of the CDR3: TGTGCCAGCACCACCCAGGGGGTCGGTGAGCAGTTCTTC.

The chain is built from TRBV30 and TRBJ1-6; the match to TRBD1 covers 8 bases. V lost 5 bases to trimming and J lost 0 bases; unmatched junction nucleotides: 9. CDR1 is GTSNPN, CDR2 SVGIG, per germline (reference sequence). There are 17 residues in the CDR3. The CDR3 is CAWSGQGVNSYNSPLHF. Here the CDR3 DNA reads TGTGCCTGGTCAGGACAGGGAGTAAACTCCTATAATTCACCCCTCCACTTT. Full variable domain (outside the CDR3, taken from reference TRBV30 and TRBJ1-6): SQTIHQWPATLVQPVGSPLSLECTVEGTSNPNLYWYRQAAGRGLQLLFYSVGIGQISSEVPQNLSASRPQDRQFILSSKKLLLSDSGFYLCAWSGQGVNSYNSPLHFGNGTRLTVT.

CDR3 loop: CASRGWDRGPYNEQFF. The CDR3 DNA sequence: TGTGCCAGCAGGGGATGGGACAGGGGGCCCTACAATGAGCAGTTCTTC. V usage is TRBV2 and J usage is TRBJ2-1; 12 bases line up with TRBD1. The CDR3 consists of 16 residues. V lost 6 bases, J lost 2 bases, and 5 bases stayed unmatched. Germline V gives CDR1 SNHLY, CDR2 FYNNEI.

The chain uses TRBV7-9 and TRBJ1-6; D remains ambiguous. The germline V and J ends were trimmed by 4 bases and 10 bases, with 14 bases remaining between them. CDR1 SEHNR and CDR2 FQNEAQ come from the germline V gene (reference sequence). The CDR3 has 14 residues. This CDR3 reads CASSSDPGNSPLHF. In DNA, the CDR3 is TGTGCCAGCAGCTCCGACCCAGGAAACTCACCCCTCCACTTT.

This clone was seen more than once but under ten times. The chain combines TRBV10-1 with TRBJ2-5; 7 bases fit TRBD1. After removal of 3 bases from V and 5 bases from J, the junction contained 12 bases not matched to a gene. CDR1 is WNHNN and CDR2 is SYGVQD in the germline V gene (reference sequence). This CDR3 contains 16 residues. The CDR3 reads CASSDGFEQGMETQYF. Written as DNA, the CDR3 is TGCGCCAGCAGTGACGGATTCGAACAGGGGATGGAGACCCAGTACTTC.

The chain couples TRBV2 to TRBJ1-5, with a tentative D call TRBD1 (5 bases). V lost 2 bases, J lost 2 bases, and 7 bases lay in between. Germline-derived CDR1 and CDR2 are SNHLY and FYNNEI. The CDR3 contains 14 residues. The CDR3 region is CASSEQGGNQPQHF. For the CDR3, the DNA is TGTGCCAGCAGTGAACAGGGTGGCAATCAGCCCCAGCATTTT. Looking up the rest from reference TRBV2 and TRBJ1-5 gives the full variable domain: EPEVTQTPSHQVTQMGQEVILRCVPISNHLYFYWYRQILGQKVEFLVSFYNNEISEKSEIFDDQFSVERPDGSNFTLKIRSTKLEDSAMYFCASSEQGGNQPQHFGDGTRLSIL.

The chain uses TRBV28 and TRBJ1-5; D unresolved. In germline, CDR1 is MDHEN, CDR2 SYDVKM. The V end was cut by 7 bases, the J end by 2 bases, with 6 bases between. The CDR3 extends over 12 amino acids. CDR3 in amino acids: CASTGGNQPQHF. DNA for the CDR3: TGTGCCAGCACCGGGGGCAATCAGCCCCAGCATTTT. The whole variable domain, filled in from reference TRBV28 and TRBJ1-5, reads DVKVTQSSRYLVKRTGEKVFLECVQDMDHENMFWYRQDPGLGLRLIYFSYDVKMKEKGDIPEGYSVSREKKERFSLILESASTNQTSMYLCASTGGNQPQHFGDGTRLSIL.

This chain joins TRBV5-1 and TRBJ1-1; the D gene is possibly TRBD1 (6 bases). CDR3 length: 13 amino acids. V lost 4 bases and J 4 bases, leaving 11 bases between the germline ends. Looked up from germline, CDR1 is SGHRS and CDR2 is YFSETQ. This chain's CDR3 is CASSLDSITEAFF. The CDR3 nucleotides are TGCGCCAGCAGCCTGGACAGTATCACTGAAGCTTTCTTT.

V usage is TRBV7-8 and J usage is TRBJ2-3; 7 bases agree with TRBD1. Germline values: CDR1 SGHVS, CDR2 FQNEAQ. This CDR3 region has 16 residues. The V segment lost 5 bases and the J segment 2 bases; nucleotides outside the gene matches: 10. The CDR3: CASSTSRDSFTDTQYF. As DNA, the CDR3 is TGTGCCAGCAGCACGTCCCGGGACAGCTTCACAGATACGCAGTATTTT.